These T cell receptor beta chains were read from a single sample in a study of beta chain features in type 1 diabetes. Clones were sequenced by immunoSEQ multiplex PCR, and TCRdb holds only the in-frame ones, with some missing. Counted here are 620,000 or so clones, around a sixth occurring once; the ten biggest clones make up more than 0.08%. Sequenced input: naive CD4+ T cells from blood. The receptors here all came from a man younger than 30 in good health. The CDR3 runs from the conserved cysteine through the conserved F or W. The D gene is left open where the match is weak. Only some rows state a clone size, as once, few, many or a class for expanded clones.

J gene: TRBJ2-6; CDR3 length: 14; clone size: few; V gene: TRBV7-2; D gene: .; CDR3 protein: CASSFIAGANVLTF; CDR3 DNA: TGTGCCAGCAGCTTTATAGCTGGGGCCAACGTCCTGACTTTC
J gene: TRBJ2-1; CDR3 length: 14; clone size: .; V gene: TRBV7-3; D gene: .; CDR3 protein: CASSLGGARGEQFF; CDR3 DNA: TGTGCCAGCAGCTTAGGCGGGGCAAGGGGTGAGCAGTTCTTC
J gene: TRBJ2-6; CDR3 length: 13; clone size: .; V gene: TRBV28; D gene: .; CDR3 protein: CASRHGGANVLTF; CDR3 DNA: TGTGCCAGTAGACACGGTGGAGCCAACGTCCTGACTTTC
J gene: TRBJ1-2; CDR3 length: 12; clone size: few; V gene: TRBV4-3; D gene: .; CDR3 protein: CASSHRGDGYTF; CDR3 DNA: TGCGCCAGCAGCCACCGGGGGGATGGCTACACCTTC
J gene: TRBJ2-1; CDR3 length: 15; clone size: .; V gene: TRBV11-2; D gene: TRBD2; CDR3 protein: CASSLTSGSYNEQFF; CDR3 DNA: TGTGCCAGCAGCTTAACTAGCGGGAGCTACAATGAGCAGTTCTTC
J gene: TRBJ2-2; CDR3 length: 16; clone size: .; V gene: TRBV14; D gene: TRBD1; CDR3 protein: CASSQETGFNTGELFF; CDR3 DNA: TGTGCCAGCAGCCAAGAGACAGGGTTCAACACCGGGGAGCTGTTTTTT
J gene: TRBJ2-5; CDR3 length: 14; clone size: few; V gene: TRBV30; D gene: TRBD1; CDR3 protein: CAWSSQGAGETQYF; CDR3 DNA: TGTGCCTGGAGCAGCCAGGGGGCGGGGGAGACCCAGTACTTC
J gene: TRBJ2-3; CDR3 length: 14; clone size: .; V gene: TRBV6-5; D gene: .; CDR3 protein: CASSQVWSTDTQYF; CDR3 DNA: TGTGCCAGCAGTCAGGTCTGGAGCACAGATACGCAGTATTTT
J gene: TRBJ2-5; CDR3 length: 15; clone size: .; V gene: TRBV5-4; D gene: TRBD1; CDR3 protein: CASSSGQGRSETQYF; CDR3 DNA: TGTGCCAGCAGCTCGGGACAGGGGAGGTCAGAGACCCAGTACTTC
J gene: TRBJ2-7; CDR3 length: 11; clone size: .; V gene: TRBV27; D gene: .; CDR3 protein: CASSLRNEQYF; CDR3 DNA: TGTGCCAGCAGTTTAAGGAACGAGCAGTACTTC
J gene: TRBJ1-2; CDR3 length: 14; clone size: .; V gene: TRBV6-5; D gene: TRBD1; CDR3 protein: CASSYRGLNYGYTF; CDR3 DNA: TGTGCCAGCAGTTACAGGGGGCTGAACTATGGCTACACCTTC
J gene: TRBJ2-3; CDR3 length: 15; clone size: few; V gene: TRBV30; D gene: TRBD2; CDR3 protein: CAWSAGGPSTDTQYF; CDR3 DNA: TGTGCCTGGAGTGCGGGGGGGCCAAGCACAGATACGCAGTATTTT
J gene: TRBJ2-7; CDR3 length: 14; clone size: few; V gene: TRBV6-5; D gene: TRBD1; CDR3 protein: CASSYKRQGYEQYF; CDR3 DNA: TGTGCCAGCAGTTATAAGAGACAGGGGTACGAGCAGTACTTC
J gene: TRBJ2-5; CDR3 length: 15; clone size: .; V gene: TRBV7-2; D gene: .; CDR3 protein: CASSRLTASQETQYF; CDR3 DNA: TGTGCCAGCAGCCGCCTCACAGCTAGTCAAGAGACCCAGTACTTC
J gene: TRBJ1-3; CDR3 length: 15; clone size: .; V gene: TRBV5-1; D gene: TRBD1; CDR3 protein: CASSPGQLSGNTIYF; CDR3 DNA: TGCGCCAGCAGCCCGGGACAGCTCTCTGGAAACACCATATATTTT
J gene: TRBJ2-5; CDR3 length: 15; clone size: few; V gene: TRBV6-6; D gene: .; CDR3 protein: CASSHQGGGPETQYF; CDR3 DNA: TGTGCCAGCAGCCACCAGGGTGGGGGCCCAGAGACCCAGTACTTC
J gene: TRBJ2-7; CDR3 length: 13; clone size: few; V gene: TRBV25-1; D gene: .; CDR3 protein: CASSEYTGREQYF; CDR3 DNA: TGTGCCAGCAGTGAATATACGGGTCGCGAGCAGTACTTC
J gene: TRBJ1-1; CDR3 length: 13; clone size: .; V gene: TRBV7-9; D gene: TRBD1; CDR3 protein: CASSFGQGIEAFF; CDR3 DNA: TGTGCCAGCAGCTTTGGACAGGGCATTGAAGCTTTCTTT
J gene: TRBJ2-2; CDR3 length: 14; clone size: once; V gene: TRBV15; D gene: .; CDR3 protein: CATSSLPGPRELFF; CDR3 DNA: TGTGCCACCAGCAGCCTACCGGGACCCAGGGAGCTGTTTTTT
J gene: TRBJ2-1; CDR3 length: 14; clone size: few; V gene: TRBV7-2; D gene: TRBD2; CDR3 protein: CASSLGTTGNEQFF; CDR3 DNA: TGTGCCAGCAGCTTGGGGACTACGGGGAATGAGCAGTTCTTC
J gene: TRBJ2-7; CDR3 length: 14; clone size: .; V gene: TRBV5-6; D gene: TRBD2; CDR3 protein: CASSWTSGTREQYF; CDR3 DNA: TGTGCCAGCAGCTGGACTAGCGGGACTCGGGAGCAGTACTTC
J gene: TRBJ2-5; CDR3 length: 15; clone size: .; V gene: TRBV5-1; D gene: TRBD2; CDR3 protein: CASSSGTRPQETQYF; CDR3 DNA: TGCGCCAGCAGTTCCGGGACTAGGCCACAAGAGACCCAGTACTTC
J gene: TRBJ1-1; CDR3 length: 17; clone size: .; V gene: TRBV7-9; D gene: .; CDR3 protein: CASSYPRGGRLHPEAFF; CDR3 DNA: TGTGCCAGCAGTTACCCCCGGGGAGGGCGCCTACATCCTGAAGCTTTCTTT
J gene: TRBJ2-5; CDR3 length: 11; clone size: many; V gene: TRBV7-9; D gene: .; CDR3 protein: CASSLKETQYF; CDR3 DNA: TGTGCCAGCAGCTTAAAGGAGACCCAGTACTTC
J gene: TRBJ2-3; CDR3 length: 14; clone size: .; V gene: TRBV9; D gene: .; CDR3 protein: CASNRDPEPDTQYF; CDR3 DNA: TGTGCCAGCAACCGGGACCCGGAACCAGATACGCAGTATTTT
J gene: TRBJ1-4; CDR3 length: 16; clone size: .; V gene: TRBV5-1; D gene: .; CDR3 protein: CASSLLLTQGNEKLFF; CDR3 DNA: TGCGCCAGCAGCTTACTTCTGACTCAAGGAAATGAAAAACTGTTTTTT
J gene: TRBJ1-1; CDR3 length: 14; clone size: .; V gene: TRBV6-5; D gene: TRBD1; CDR3 protein: CASKQGPSNTEAFF; CDR3 DNA: TGTGCCAGCAAACAGGGGCCCTCGAACACTGAAGCTTTCTTT
J gene: TRBJ1-2; CDR3 length: 14; clone size: few; V gene: TRBV14; D gene: .; CDR3 protein: CASSPPSAGDGYTF; CDR3 DNA: TGTGCCAGCAGCCCTCCTAGTGCAGGGGATGGCTACACCTTC
J gene: TRBJ2-3; CDR3 length: 15; clone size: .; V gene: TRBV28; D gene: TRBD2; CDR3 protein: CASSLSGRAADTQYF; CDR3 DNA: TGTGCCAGCAGTTTGTCCGGGAGGGCGGCAGATACGCAGTATTTT